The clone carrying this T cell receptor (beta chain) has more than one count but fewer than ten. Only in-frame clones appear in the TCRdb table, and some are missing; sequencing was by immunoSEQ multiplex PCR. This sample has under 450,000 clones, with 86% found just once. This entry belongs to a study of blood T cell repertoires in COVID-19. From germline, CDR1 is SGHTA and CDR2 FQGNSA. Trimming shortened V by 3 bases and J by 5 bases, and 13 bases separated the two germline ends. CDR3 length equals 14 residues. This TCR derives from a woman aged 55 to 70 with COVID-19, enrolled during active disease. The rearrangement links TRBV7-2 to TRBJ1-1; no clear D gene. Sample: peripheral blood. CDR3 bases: TGTGCCAGCAGCTTTACGGCAGTCGGGACTGAAGCTTTCTTT. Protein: CASSFTAVGTEAFF.